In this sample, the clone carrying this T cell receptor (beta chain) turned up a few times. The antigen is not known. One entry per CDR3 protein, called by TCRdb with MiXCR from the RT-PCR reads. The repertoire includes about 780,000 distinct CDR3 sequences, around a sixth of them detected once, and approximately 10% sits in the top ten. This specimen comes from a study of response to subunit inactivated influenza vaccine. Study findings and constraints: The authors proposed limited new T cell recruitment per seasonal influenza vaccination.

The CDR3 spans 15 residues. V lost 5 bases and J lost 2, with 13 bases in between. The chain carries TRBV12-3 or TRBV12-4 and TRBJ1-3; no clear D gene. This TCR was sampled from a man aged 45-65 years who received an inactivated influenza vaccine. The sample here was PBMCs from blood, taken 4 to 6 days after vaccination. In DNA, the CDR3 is TGTGCCAGCAGTGGCGCGGGCTATACTGGAAACACCATATATTTT. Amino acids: CASSGAGYTGNTIYF.